Presented here are 18 T cell receptor beta chains from one specimen sequenced in a study of T cells expressing NK-cell markers. Using the 5' RACE reads, TCRdb records one entry per CDR3 protein without DNA. The sample totals around 470,000 distinct CDR3 sequences. Sequenced: blood T cells: a sorted CD56 or NKG2C T cell subset, CD4+ or CD8+ T cells, or bulk PBMC T cells (not recorded which). Every receptor here comes from a woman in her forties or fifties in good health.

The rearrangement links TRBV20-1 to TRBJ2-3; TCRdb outputs TRBD1, but without DNA this stays unchecked. Germline values: CDR1 DFQATT, CDR2 SNEGSKA (reference sequence). This CDR3 is built from 14 residues. This CDR3 reads CSARDRGVRDTQYF.

The chain joins TRBV24-1 to TRBJ1-5. Germline CDR1 is KGHDR and CDR2 is SFDVKD. The CDR3 has 15 residues. The chain's CDR3 is CATSDSGFAEQPQHF.

The V and J genes are TRBV6-6 and TRBJ2-2. Germline CDR1 reads MNHNY; CDR2 reads SVGAGI (reference sequence). The CDR3 sequence is 15 residues long. CDR3 sequence reads: CASRTPSRFGGELFF.

CDR3 amino acids: CASSRRGGSLDTQYF. The J gene is TRBJ2-3, the V gene TRBV5-5; TCRdb selects TRBD2, and the lack of DNA leaves this call unchecked. Germline CDR1 is SGHKS and CDR2 is YYEKEE (reference sequence). The CDR3 covers 15 residues. The complete variable domain, with remaining parts taken from reference TRBV5-5 and TRBJ2-3, reads DAGVTQSPTHLIKTRGQQVTLRCSPISGHKSVSWYQQVLGQGPQFIFQYYEKEERGRGNFPDRFSARQFPNYSSELNVNALLLGDSALYLCASSRRGGSLDTQYFGPGTRLTVL.

The chain has TRBV20-1 and TRBJ2-1; with no DNA, the TCRdb D assignment of TRBD2 cannot be verified. The germline CDR1 and CDR2 sequences are DFQATT and SNEGSKA (reference sequence). This CDR3 is 17 amino acids long. The CDR3 is CSARSASGMVSYNEQFF.

This chain uses TRBV10-1 with TRBJ2-1; TCRdb designates TRBD2, a call that cannot be tested without DNA. This CDR3 has 15 residues. The germline gives CDR1 WNHNN, CDR2 SYGVQD (reference sequence). CDR3 loop: CASSDGTSGRWEQFF.

V usage is TRBV7-9 and J usage is TRBJ2-6; without DNA, the TCRdb call of TRBD2 cannot be checked. The germline V gene encodes CDR1 SEHNR and CDR2 FQNEAQ (reference sequence). The CDR3 consists of 17 residues. The CDR3 loop reads CASSLLAGMTGANVLTF.

The chain carries TRBV7-8 and TRBJ1-2. The CDR3 spans 14 residues. Germline values: CDR1 SGHVS, CDR2 FQNEAQ. CDR3 residues: CASTSRRANYGYTF.

This chain uses TRBV4-2 with TRBJ2-3; as DNA is missing, the TRBD2 call by TCRdb cannot be tested. From germline, CDR1 is LGHNA and CDR2 YNFKEQ. The CDR3 length is 15 residues. CDR3 in amino acids: CASSQGPGVSDTQYF.

The chain employs TRBV9 and TRBJ2-1; absent DNA, TCRdb's TRBD2 call cannot be checked. CDR1 and CDR2 from the germline V gene are SGDLS and YYNGEE. The CDR3 has 16 residues. CDR3 loop: CASSVGLREGDNEQFF.

V gene TRBV9 combines with J gene TRBJ2-2; TCRdb reports TRBD2, a call that lacks DNA to check it against. This CDR3 is built from 17 residues. CDR1 and CDR2 (germline): SGDLS, YYNGEE. The CDR3 loop reads CASSAREREGPTGELFF.

The V and J genes are TRBV14 and TRBJ1-5; TCRdb gives TRBD1 as the D gene, but with no DNA this cannot be confirmed. The V gene's germline CDR1 is SGHDN and CDR2 FVKESK. This CDR3 spans 13 amino acids. The CDR3 sequence is CASSPTQGGPQHF.

The genes are TRBV27 and TRBJ2-7. Looked up from germline, CDR1 is MNHEY and CDR2 is SMNVEV (reference sequence). This CDR3 has 14 amino acids. The CDR3 protein is CASSPLRGSYEQYF.

The CDR3 loop reads CASSPLTPEGTEAFF. The chain joins TRBV5-1 to TRBJ1-1; the TCRdb D gene call, TRBD1, has no DNA to confirm it. Germline V gene data show CDR1 as SGHRS and CDR2 as YFSETQ. The CDR3 covers 15 residues.

The V and J genes are TRBV27 and TRBJ1-6; TCRdb calls TRBD1, which cannot be checked without DNA. From germline, CDR1 is MNHEY and CDR2 SMNVEV (reference sequence). The CDR3 has 15 residues. CDR3 residues: CASSLGPGPNSPLHF.

The genes are TRBV4-1 and TRBJ2-5; with no DNA, the TCRdb D assignment of TRBD2 cannot be verified. Germline values: CDR1 MGHRA, CDR2 YSYEKL. This CDR3 has 16 amino acids. The CDR3 protein is CASSQARGTSGETQYF.

This chain links TRBV20-1 with TRBJ1-2; TCRdb indicates TRBD1, and absent DNA this call remains unverified. The germline CDR1 and CDR2 sequences are DFQATT and SNEGSKA (reference sequence). This CDR3 is 14 amino acids long. CDR3 region: CSRFSQGAGGGYTF.

The V call is TRBV12-3 or TRBV12-4, the J call TRBJ1-1; TCRdb picks TRBD1, but there is no DNA to check that call. The CDR3 consists of 15 residues. CDR3: CASSFGGRRNTEAFF.